This TCR beta chain was identified in a study of shared clonotypes between healthy human individuals. Study-level points and caveats: Non-shared clonotypes showed lower generation probabilities than clonotypes common to all four donors.

Several immunoSEQ plates held equal portions of the genomic DNA taken from each subset. Under the authors' procedure: For the immunoSEQ data, sequences were junction-only without quality scores, so filtering differed. Data came from immunoSEQ multiplex PCR; TCRdb stores just in-frame clones and leaves some out. V, J and clone size are those of that table, while D and trimming were read from the DNA. The profile covers under 2,500,000 clones, with approximately 95% appearing a single time and 0.13% taken by the ten largest. Of note for this clone: The target antigen is unknown.

The CDR3 totals 16 residues. The V and J ends lost 3 bases and 2 bases respectively, with 16 bases between them. CDR1 LNHDA and CDR2 SQIVND come from the germline V gene (reference sequence). Material: naive CD4+ T cells sorted from blood. Documented subset: CD45RA+ positively selected. This chain connects TRBV19 to TRBJ1-2; a possible D gene is TRBD1 (6 bases). The sequence was obtained from a man aged 18 to 29 in good health. The CDR3 region is CASSITGQSLNYGYTF. CDR3 nucleotides: TGTGCCAGTAGTATTACCGGACAGAGTTTAAACTATGGCTACACCTTC.